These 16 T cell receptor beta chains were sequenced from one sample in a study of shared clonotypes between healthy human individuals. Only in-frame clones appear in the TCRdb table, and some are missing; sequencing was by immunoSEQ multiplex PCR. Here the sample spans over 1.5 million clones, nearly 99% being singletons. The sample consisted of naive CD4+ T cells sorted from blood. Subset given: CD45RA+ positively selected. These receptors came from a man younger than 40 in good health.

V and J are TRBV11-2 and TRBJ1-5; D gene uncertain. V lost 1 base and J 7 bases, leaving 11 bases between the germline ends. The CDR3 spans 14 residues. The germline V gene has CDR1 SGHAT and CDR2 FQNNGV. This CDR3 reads CASSLVGGAQPQHF. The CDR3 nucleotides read TGTGCCAGCAGCTTAGTGGGTGGTGCCCAGCCCCAGCATTTT.

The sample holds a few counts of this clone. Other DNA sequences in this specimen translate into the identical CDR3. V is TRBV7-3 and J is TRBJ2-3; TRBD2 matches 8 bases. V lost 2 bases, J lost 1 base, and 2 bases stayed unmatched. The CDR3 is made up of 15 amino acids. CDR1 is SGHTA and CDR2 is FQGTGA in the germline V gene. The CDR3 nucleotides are TGTGCCAGCAGCTTAGCGGGAGGCCGCACAGATACGCAGTATTTT. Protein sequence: CASSLAGGRTDTQYF.

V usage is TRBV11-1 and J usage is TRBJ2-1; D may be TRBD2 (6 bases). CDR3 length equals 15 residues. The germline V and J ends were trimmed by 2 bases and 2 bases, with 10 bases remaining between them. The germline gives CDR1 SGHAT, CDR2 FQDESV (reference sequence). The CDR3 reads CASSLLSGTYNEQFF. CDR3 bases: TGTGCCAGCAGCTTACTTAGCGGCACCTACAATGAGCAGTTCTTC. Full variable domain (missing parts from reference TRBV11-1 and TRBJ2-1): EAEVAQSPRYKITEKSQAVAFWCDPISGHATLYWYRQILGQGPELLVQFQDESVVDDSQLPKDRFSAERLKGVDSTLKIQPAELGDSAMYLCASSLLSGTYNEQFFGPGTRLTVL.

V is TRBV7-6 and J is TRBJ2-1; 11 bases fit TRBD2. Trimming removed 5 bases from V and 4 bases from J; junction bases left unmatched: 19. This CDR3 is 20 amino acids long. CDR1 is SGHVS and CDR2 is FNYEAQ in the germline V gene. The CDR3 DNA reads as TGTGCCAGCAGCCGAGAACCGAAAAGGCAAGGGACTAGCGGTTACAATGAGCAGTTCTTC. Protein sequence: CASSREPKRQGTSGYNEQFF.

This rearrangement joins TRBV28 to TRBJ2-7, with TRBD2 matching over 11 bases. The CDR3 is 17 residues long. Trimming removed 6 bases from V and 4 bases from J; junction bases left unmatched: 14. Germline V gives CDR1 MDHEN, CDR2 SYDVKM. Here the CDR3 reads CASSKGLAALGTYEQYF. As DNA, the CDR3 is TGTGCCAGCAGCAAGGGACTAGCGGCCCTAGGGACTTACGAGCAGTACTTC. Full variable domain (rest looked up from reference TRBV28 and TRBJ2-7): DVKVTQSSRYLVKRTGEKVFLECVQDMDHENMFWYRQDPGLGLRLIYFSYDVKMKEKGDIPEGYSVSREKKERFSLILESASTNQTSMYLCASSKGLAALGTYEQYFGPGTRLTVT.

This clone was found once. CDR3 bases: TGTGCCAGCAGTTTAGGACAGGGGGTAGATACGCAGTATTTT. As protein: CASSLGQGVDTQYF. The chain recombines TRBV27 with TRBJ2-3, with 10 positions matching TRBD1. The CDR3 totals 14 residues. CDR1 is MNHEY and CDR2 is SMNVEV in the germline V gene (reference sequence). Trimming removed 2 bases from V and 5 bases from J; junction bases left unmatched: 1.

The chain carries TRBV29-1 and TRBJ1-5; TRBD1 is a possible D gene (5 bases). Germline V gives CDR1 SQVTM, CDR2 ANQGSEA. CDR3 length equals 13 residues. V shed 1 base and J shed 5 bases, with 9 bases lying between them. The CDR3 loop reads CSVEVGGDQPQHF. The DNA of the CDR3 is TGCAGCGTTGAAGTGGGGGGAGATCAGCCCCAGCATTTT.

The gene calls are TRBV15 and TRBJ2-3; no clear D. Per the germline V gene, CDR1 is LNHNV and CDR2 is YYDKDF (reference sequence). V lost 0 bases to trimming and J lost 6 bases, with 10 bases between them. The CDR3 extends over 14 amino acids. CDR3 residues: CATSRDQQRDTQYF. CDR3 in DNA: TGTGCCACCAGCAGAGATCAACAGAGGGATACGCAGTATTTT. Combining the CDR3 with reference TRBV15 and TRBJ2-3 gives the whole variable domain DAMVIQNPRYQVTQFGKPVTLSCSQTLNHNVMYWYQQKSSQAPKLLFHYYDKDFNNEADTPDNFQSRRPNTSFCFLDIRSPGLGDTAMYLCATSRDQQRDTQYFGPGTRLTVL.

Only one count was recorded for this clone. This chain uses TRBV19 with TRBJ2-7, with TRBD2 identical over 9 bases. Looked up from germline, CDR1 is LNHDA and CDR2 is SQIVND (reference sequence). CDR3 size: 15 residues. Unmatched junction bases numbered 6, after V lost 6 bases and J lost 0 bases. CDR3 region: CASSILAGNSYEQYF. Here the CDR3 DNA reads TGTGCCAGTAGCATCCTAGCGGGAAACTCCTACGAGCAGTACTTC.

Here the CDR3 reads CASSPLWSEAFF. DNA of the CDR3: TGTGCCAGCAGCCCGTTATGGTCTGAAGCTTTCTTT. The genes are TRBV7-2 and TRBJ1-1, with D hard to call. The CDR3 has 12 amino acids. The germline gives CDR1 SGHTA, CDR2 FQGNSA. The V end lost 5 bases, the J end lost 6 bases, and 10 bases lay between the germline ends.

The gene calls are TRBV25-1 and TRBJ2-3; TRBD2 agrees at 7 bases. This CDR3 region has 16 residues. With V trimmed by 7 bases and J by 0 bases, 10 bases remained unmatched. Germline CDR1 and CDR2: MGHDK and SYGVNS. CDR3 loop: CASNGGRDLSTDTQYF. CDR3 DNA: TGTGCCAGCAATGGTGGGAGGGATTTAAGCACAGATACGCAGTATTTT.

The CDR3 sequence: CASSGLLAGGRRNEQFF. The CDR3 bases are TGTGCCAGCAGTGGGCTTCTAGCGGGAGGGCGAAGGAATGAGCAGTTCTTC. This chain joins TRBV6-1 and TRBJ2-1; 12 bases fit TRBD2. V shed 4 bases and J 7 bases; nucleotides not matched to a gene: 11. CDR3 length: 17 amino acids. The germline V gene has CDR1 MNHNS and CDR2 SASEGT.

CDR3 in amino acids: CATSRLQGADDTGELFF. The CDR3 DNA reads TGTGCCACCAGCAGACTCCAGGGGGCAGACGACACCGGGGAGCTGTTTTTT. This chain connects TRBV15 to TRBJ2-2, with 8 bases that match TRBD1. The CDR3 contains 17 residues. The V gene's germline CDR1 is LNHNV and CDR2 YYDKDF (reference sequence). The junction had 8 bases not matched to a gene; V was cut back by 2 bases and J by 3 bases.

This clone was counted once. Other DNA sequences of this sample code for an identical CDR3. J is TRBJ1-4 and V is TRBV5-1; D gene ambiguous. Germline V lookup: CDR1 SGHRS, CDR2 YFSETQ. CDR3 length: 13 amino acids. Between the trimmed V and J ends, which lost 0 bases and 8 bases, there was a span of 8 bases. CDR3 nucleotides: TGCGCCAGCAGCTTGGCGGTCGGGGAAAAACTGTTTTTT. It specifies CASSLAVGEKLFF.

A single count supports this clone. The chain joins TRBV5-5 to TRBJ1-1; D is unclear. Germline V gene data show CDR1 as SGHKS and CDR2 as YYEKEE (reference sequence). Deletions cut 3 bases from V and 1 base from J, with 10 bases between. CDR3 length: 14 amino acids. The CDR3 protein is CASSSPIRNTEAFF. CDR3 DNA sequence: TGTGCCAGCAGCTCCCCCATCCGGAACACTGAAGCTTTCTTT.

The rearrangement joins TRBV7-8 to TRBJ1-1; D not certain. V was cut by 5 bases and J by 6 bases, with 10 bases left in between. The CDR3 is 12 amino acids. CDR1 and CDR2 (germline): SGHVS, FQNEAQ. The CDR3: CASSGVTAEAFF. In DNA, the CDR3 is TGTGCCAGCAGCGGGGTTACGGCTGAAGCTTTCTTT.